The rows below give T cell receptor beta chains drawn from one sample of a study of blood T cell repertoires in COVID-19. Sequencing used immunoSEQ multiplex PCR; TCRdb keeps in-frame clones, though not all of them. The table has 130,000 or so clones, 75% to 90% seen once; the top ten hold roughly a tenth. The sequenced material came from peripheral blood. The source of these receptors is a man aged 60 to 69 with active or convalescent COVID-19. The CDR3 runs from the conserved cysteine through the conserved F or W. A D gene is named only where the DNA matches it firmly. The size field is filled for only some rows; it gives once, few, many or a size class.

TRBV24-1	-	TRBD1	TRBJ2-7	CATSGPSTGGFSYEQYF	TGTGCCACCAGTGGCCCTTCGACAGGGGGCTTCTCCTACGAGCAGTACTTC
TRBV4-1	-	-	TRBJ2-1	CASSQGDLSYNEQFF	TGCGCCAGCAGCCAAGGCGACTTATCCTACAATGAGCAGTTCTTC
TRBV6-5	-	TRBD1	TRBJ2-3	CASRGQGPDTQYF	TGTGCCAGCAGGGGACAGGGTCCAGATACGCAGTATTTT
TRBV5-1	-	-	TRBJ2-5	CASSFQGSHGETQYF	TGCGCCAGCAGCTTCCAGGGGTCCCATGGGGAGACCCAGTACTTC
TRBV24-1	-	TRBD1	TRBJ1-2	CATSAGTAYGYTF	TGTGCCACCAGTGCAGGGACAGCCTATGGCTACACCTTC
TRBV24-1	-	-	TRBJ1-2	CATSDWAQARGYTF	TGTGCCACCAGTGATTGGGCCCAAGCCCGTGGCTACACCTTC
TRBV6-5	-	-	TRBJ1-5	CASRRSQGNQPQHF	TGTGCCAGCAGAAGGTCCCAGGGCAATCAGCCCCAGCATTTT
TRBV25-1	-	TRBD1	TRBJ2-3	CASRRPGQGTDTQYF	TGTGCCAGCAGGAGACCGGGACAGGGGACAGATACGCAGTATTTT
TRBV6-5	-	TRBD1	TRBJ1-1	CASSKPGTGTAEAFF	TGTGCCAGCAGTAAACCCGGGACAGGGACCGCTGAAGCTTTCTTT
TRBV7-2	-	-	TRBJ2-4	CASSWGHPSLGKNIQYF	TGTGCCAGCAGCTGGGGACACCCCAGTCTGGGCAAAAACATTCAGTACTTC
TRBV10-3	-	-	TRBJ2-7	CAISEQIYEQYF	TGTGCCATCAGTGAACAGATCTACGAGCAGTACTTC
TRBV3-1/TRBV3-2	-	-	TRBJ2-4	CASSQVPGDRNIQYF	TGTGCCAGCAGCCAAGTTCCCGGTGACAGAAACATTCAGTACTTC
TRBV25-1	-	TRBD1	TRBJ1-4	CASSEEVRGLTNEKLFF	TGTGCCAGCAGTGAAGAGGTCAGGGGGCTAACTAATGAAAAACTGTTTTTT
TRBV27	-	TRBD2	TRBJ2-7	CASSLLASGSYEQYF	TGTGCCAGCAGTTTATTGGCTAGCGGCTCCTACGAGCAGTACTTC
TRBV5-6	-	-	TRBJ2-1	CASSLTGFSYNEQFF	TGTGCCAGCAGCTTGACAGGGTTTTCCTACAATGAGCAGTTCTTC
TRBV10-3	-	-	TRBJ2-4	CATQDRGIQYF	TGTGCCACCCAGGACAGAGGCATTCAGTACTTC
TRBV19	-	-	TRBJ2-5	CASSAPQGGGTQYF	TGTGCCAGTAGTGCTCCACAGGGCGGAGGGACCCAGTACTTC
TRBV9	once	-	TRBJ2-2	CASSALAGANTGELFF	TGTGCCAGCAGCGCCTTGGCGGGCGCGAACACCGGGGAGCTGTTTTTT
TRBV6-5	-	-	TRBJ2-5	CASSPGQETQYF	TGTGCCAGCAGTCCCGGCCAAGAGACCCAGTACTTC
TRBV11-1	once	TRBD1	TRBJ1-1	CASSVRTGGVNTEAFF	TGTGCCAGCAGCGTCCGGACAGGGGGAGTGAACACTGAAGCTTTCTTT
TRBV3-1/TRBV3-2	-	TRBD2	TRBJ2-3	CASSDPGLAGGLTDTQYF	TGTGCCAGCAGCGACCCGGGACTAGCGGGCGGTTTAACAGATACGCAGTATTTT
TRBV7-9	-	-	TRBJ1-5	CASSGWGDRQPQHF	TGTGCCAGCAGCGGGTGGGGGGACCGCCAGCCCCAGCATTTT
TRBV9	-	TRBD2	TRBJ2-3	CASSTEAGGPNTQYF	TGTGCCAGCAGCACAGAGGCGGGAGGGCCAAATACGCAGTATTTT
TRBV29-1	-	TRBD1	TRBJ2-3	CSARQGSDTQYF	TGCAGCGCCCGACAGGGGTCAGATACGCAGTATTTT
TRBV2	-	-	TRBJ2-7	CASSPVQEQYF	TGTGCCAGCAGTCCCGTTCAGGAGCAGTACTTC
TRBV19	-	-	TRBJ2-1	CASKSSSYNEQFF	TGTGCCAGTAAGTCTAGCTCCTACAATGAGCAGTTCTTC
TRBV6-5	-	-	TRBJ1-5	CAVSQGIDQHF	TGTGCCGTATCTCAGGGTATAGACCAGCATTTT
TRBV7-8	-	TRBD1	TRBJ2-7	CASSQDRGYYEQYF	TGTGCCAGCAGCCAGGACAGGGGGTACTACGAGCAGTACTTC
TRBV6-5	-	-	TRBJ2-5	CASTTWGGQETQYF	TGTGCCAGCACCACCTGGGGCGGCCAAGAGACCCAGTACTTC